This T cell receptor beta chain comes out of a study of shared clonotypes between healthy human individuals. About this clone itself: No antigen is known for it.

Germline lookup yields CDR1 SGHTA and CDR2 FQGNSA. There are 15 residues in the CDR3. The V segment lost 5 bases and the J segment 4 bases; nucleotides outside the gene matches: 7. Clones were sequenced by immunoSEQ multiplex PCR, and TCRdb holds only the in-frame ones, with some missing. Seen here are 2 million to 2.5 million clones, 93% observed once, and the top ten hold 0.36%. Points from the study as a whole: Naive subsets usually exceeded memory subsets in estimated richness.

The sample comprised naive CD4+ T cells from PBMCs. Specified subset: CD45RA+ positively selected. The chain recombines TRBV7-2 with TRBJ2-5, with TRBD1 matching over 10 bases. The TCR originated in a man aged 18-30 years in good health. Some clones in this sample may be carry-over from other donors' samples. The CDR3 sequence is CASSRRTGGSETQYF. The CDR3 DNA follows: TGTGCCAGCAGCCGCCGGACAGGGGGGTCAGAGACCCAGTACTTC.